These 17 T cell receptor beta chains share one sample of origin, sequenced in a study of radiotherapy plus CTLA-4 blockade in lung cancer. Assay used: immunoSEQ multiplex PCR; TCRdb lists only in-frame clones, some missing. The sample consists of some 64,000 clones, around 77% of them appearing once. The sample in question was peripheral blood, obtained from a patient treated with radiotherapy plus ipilimumab. Receptors were obtained from a human donor with non-small cell lung cancer who had a complete response to radiotherapy plus ipilimumab.

This clone was recorded once. The CDR3: CASSLGQIYEQYV. The CDR3, as DNA: TGTGCCAGCAGCTTGGGACAGATTTACGAGCAGTACGTC. The chain joins TRBV11-2 to TRBJ2-7; 7 bases are shared with TRBD1. The CDR3 is made up of 13 amino acids. Germline V CDR1 and CDR2: SGHAT, FQNNGV. The junction had 3 bases not matched to a gene; V was cut back by 3 bases and J by 4 bases.

This clone was recorded a few times. The rearrangement links TRBV2 to TRBJ2-1; D is tentatively TRBD1 or TRBD2 (5 bases each). Germline CDR1 is SNHLY and CDR2 is FYNNEI. The CDR3 is 13 amino acids. With 8 bases removed from V and 5 bases from J, the gap between germline ends came to 13 bases. The CDR3 nucleotides read TGTGCCAGCGGGACCCCTCGACACAATGAGCAGTTCTTC. As protein: CASGTPRHNEQFF.

This clone was picked up a small number of times. This sequence joins TRBV2 and TRBJ1-3, with D unresolved. From germline, CDR1 is SNHLY and CDR2 FYNNEI. Trimming removed 7 bases at V and 7 bases at J, with 8 bases between. This CDR3 is 11 amino acids long. This CDR3 reads CASTGRNTIYF. In DNA, the CDR3 is TGTGCCAGCACTGGGCGGAACACCATATATTTT.

V is TRBV5-1 and J is TRBJ2-1, with a tentative D call TRBD1 (5 bases). V lost 6 bases, J lost 7 bases, and 11 bases lay in between. The V gene's germline CDR1 is SGHRS and CDR2 YFSETQ. The CDR3 has 12 amino acids. CDR3 in amino acids: CASNDPGNEQFF. CDR3 DNA sequence: TGCGCCAGCAACGACCCAGGGAATGAGCAGTTCTTC.

This sequence joins TRBV9 and TRBJ1-5; weak D call: TRBD1 (5 bases). Per germline, CDR1 SGDLS and CDR2 YYNGEE. The germline V and J ends were trimmed by 3 bases and 3 bases, with 13 bases remaining between them. The CDR3 has 15 residues. CDR3 DNA: TGTGCCAGCAGCGCCCGTTTGGGACCCAATCAGCCCCAGCATTTT. It translates to CASSARLGPNQPQHF.

This clone has more than one count but fewer than ten. The chain joins TRBV18 to TRBJ1-2, with D perhaps TRBD1 (5 bases). The CDR3 runs to 14 residues. With 5 bases removed from V and 0 bases from J, the gap between germline ends came to 10 bases. CDR1 and CDR2 (germline): KGHSH, LQKENI. Here the CDR3 reads CASSSDSSNYGYTF. CDR3 sequence (DNA): TGTGCCAGCTCATCCGACAGCTCTAACTATGGCTACACCTTC.

V usage is TRBV30 and J usage is TRBJ2-7; the D is unclear. CDR1 and CDR2 from the germline V gene are GTSNPN and SVGIG (reference sequence). V lost 2 bases, J lost 0 bases, and 11 bases lay in between. The CDR3 length is 14 residues. The CDR3 loop is CAWSTPPSSYEQYF. CDR3 DNA sequence: TGTGCCTGGAGTACACCCCCGAGCTCCTACGAGCAGTACTTC.

Worth noting for this clone: The junction departs from the called germline gene at one end, perhaps through a read error. The chain recombines TRBV7-7 with TRBJ1-1; D may be TRBD1 (6 bases). Germline-derived CDR1 and CDR2 are SSHAT and FNYEAQ (reference sequence). The CDR3 loop spans 16 amino acids. This CDR3 is CASSPLVRGANTEAFF. The CDR3 nucleotides are TGTGCTAGCAGCCCCCTGGTGAGGGGGGCGAACACTGAAGCTTTCTTT.

This clone has just one count. The V and J genes are TRBV2 and TRBJ1-1, with a possible D match to TRBD1 (5 bases). Between the trimmed V and J ends, which lost 3 bases and 4 bases, there was a span of 9 bases. The germline V gene has CDR1 SNHLY and CDR2 FYNNEI. CDR3 size: 13 residues. The DNA for the CDR3 is TGTGCCAGCAGTGAGCAAAGGGGCACTGAAGCTTTCTTT. This sequence encodes CASSEQRGTEAFF.

The chain has TRBV27 and TRBJ2-3; D is unclear. This CDR3 spans 18 amino acids. Germline lookup yields CDR1 MNHEY and CDR2 SMNVEV (reference sequence). Trimming took off 3 bases at V and 0 bases at J, with 19 bases between the two ends. CDR3 sequence: CASSLLDYTTESTDTQYF. The CDR3 DNA reads as TGTGCCAGCAGTTTGCTGGATTACACGACCGAGAGCACAGATACGCAGTATTTT.

This clone occurred once. The V gene is TRBV5-1, the J gene TRBJ1-4, with D perhaps TRBD1 (5 bases). V shed 5 bases and J shed 8 bases, with 25 bases lying between them. The CDR3 runs 17 residues. The germline V gene has CDR1 SGHRS and CDR2 YFSETQ. The CDR3 is CASSKWGTGKTDEKLFF. CDR3 nucleotide sequence: TGCGCCAGCAGTAAGTGGGGGACGGGAAAGACCGACGAAAAACTGTTTTTT.

Here the CDR3 reads CASSLGGGREQYF. Written as DNA, the CDR3 is TGTGCCAGCAGCTTGGGGGGGGGCCGCGAGCAGTACTTC. The chain uses TRBV5-4 and TRBJ2-7; TRBD2 is a possible D gene (7 bases). Germline-derived CDR1 and CDR2 are SGHNT and YYREEE (reference sequence). V lost 0 bases and J 6 bases, leaving 10 bases between the germline ends. The CDR3 is made up of 13 amino acids.

The V call is TRBV6-5, the J call TRBJ2-7, with TRBD2 matching 14 bases. This CDR3 spans 15 amino acids. The germline gives CDR1 MNHEY, CDR2 SVGAGI. Trimming removed 4 bases from V and 3 bases from J; junction bases left unmatched: 2. CDR3 in DNA: TGTGCCAGCAGTTTGGGGACTAGCGGGGGCTACGAGCAGTACTTC. Protein sequence: CASSLGTSGGYEQYF.

The V gene is TRBV6-6, the J gene TRBJ1-2; the match to TRBD1 covers 7 bases. The length of the CDR3 is 15 residues. The J segment lost 4 bases and the V segment lost 5 bases, leaving 10 bases of the junction unmatched. Germline V gives CDR1 MNHNY, CDR2 SVGAGI (reference sequence). CDR3 sequence: CASSGGSGGSYGYTF. The CDR3 DNA is TGTGCCAGCAGTGGGGGGTCAGGGGGGAGCTATGGCTACACCTTC.

The rearrangement joins TRBV5-6 to TRBJ1-1, with a tentative D call TRBD1 (6 bases). Trimming removed 1 base at V and 11 bases at J, with 12 bases between. Looked up from germline, CDR1 is SGHDT and CDR2 is YYEEEE. The CDR3 contains 12 residues. The CDR3 region has the DNA TGTGCCAGCAGCTTGCCAAGGCAGGGGGCTTTCTTT. It encodes CASSLPRQGAFF.

The chain combines TRBV28 with TRBJ1-3, with D perhaps TRBD1 (5 bases). Trimming stripped 4 bases from V and 8 bases from J, with 18 bases between. The germline CDR1 and CDR2 sequences are MDHEN and SYDVKM. The length of the CDR3 is 15 residues. The CDR3 nucleotides read TGTGCCAGCAGTTATAGTAGGGGTTTTGTGGACACCATATATTTT. Amino acids: CASSYSRGFVDTIYF.

The chain combines TRBV30 with TRBJ2-1; the D is unclear. The CDR3 runs 12 residues. V lost 0 bases, J lost 10 bases, and 10 bases lay in between. Germline assignment: CDR1 GTSNPN and CDR2 SVGIG (reference sequence). The CDR3 bases are TGTGCCTGGAGTGTACAAGGGATAGAGCAGTTCTTC. Its protein is CAWSVQGIEQFF.